This T cell receptor (beta chain) was captured by sequencing in a study of blood T cell repertoires in COVID-19. Measured with immunoSEQ multiplex PCR; TCRdb has only the in-frame clones, and not every one. Among roughly 200,000 clones listed, more than 80% were seen once. This clonotype was obtained from a man aged 30-40 years who had recovered from COVID-19. The sequencing sample was made of PBMCs or T cells enriched from blood (not recorded which).

The CDR3 is CASSPTGGSQHF. CDR3 bases: TGTGCCAGCAGCCCGACTGGGGGGTCCCAGCATTTT. V and J are TRBV7-9 and TRBJ1-5, with D possibly being TRBD1 (5 bases). The CDR3 consists of 12 residues. Looked up from germline, CDR1 is SEHNR and CDR2 is FQNEAQ (reference sequence). Trimming removed 5 bases at V and 11 bases at J, with 13 bases between.